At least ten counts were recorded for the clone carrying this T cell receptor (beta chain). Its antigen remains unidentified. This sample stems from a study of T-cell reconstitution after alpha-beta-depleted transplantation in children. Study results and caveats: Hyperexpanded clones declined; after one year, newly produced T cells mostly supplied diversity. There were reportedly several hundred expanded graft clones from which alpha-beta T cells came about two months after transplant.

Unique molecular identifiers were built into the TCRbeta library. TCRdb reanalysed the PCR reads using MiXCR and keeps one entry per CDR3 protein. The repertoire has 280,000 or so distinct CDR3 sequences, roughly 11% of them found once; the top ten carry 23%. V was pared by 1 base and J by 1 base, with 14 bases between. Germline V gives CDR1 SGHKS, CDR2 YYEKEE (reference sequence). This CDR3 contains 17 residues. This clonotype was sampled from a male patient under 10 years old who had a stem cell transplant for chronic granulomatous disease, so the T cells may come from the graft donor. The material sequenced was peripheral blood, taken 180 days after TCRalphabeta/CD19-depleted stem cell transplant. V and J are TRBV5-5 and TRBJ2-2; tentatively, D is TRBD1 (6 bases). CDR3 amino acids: CASSLPYREWNTGELFF. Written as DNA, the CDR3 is TGTGCCAGCAGCTTGCCCTACAGGGAATGGAACACCGGGGAGCTGTTTTTT.